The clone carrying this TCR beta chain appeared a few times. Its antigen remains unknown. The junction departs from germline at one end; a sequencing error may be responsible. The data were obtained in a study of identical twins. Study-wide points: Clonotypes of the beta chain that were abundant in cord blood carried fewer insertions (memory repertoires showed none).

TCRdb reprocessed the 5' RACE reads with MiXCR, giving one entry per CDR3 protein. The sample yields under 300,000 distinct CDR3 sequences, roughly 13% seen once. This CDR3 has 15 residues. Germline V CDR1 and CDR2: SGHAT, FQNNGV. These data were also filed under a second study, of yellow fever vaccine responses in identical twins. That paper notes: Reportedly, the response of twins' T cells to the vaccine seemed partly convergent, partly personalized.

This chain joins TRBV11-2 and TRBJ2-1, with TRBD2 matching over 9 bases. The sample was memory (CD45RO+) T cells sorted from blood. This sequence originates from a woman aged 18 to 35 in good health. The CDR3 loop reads CASSLGGTSNYEQFF. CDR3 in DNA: TGTGCCAGCAGTTTAGGCGGGACTAGCAACTATGAGCAGTTCTTC.